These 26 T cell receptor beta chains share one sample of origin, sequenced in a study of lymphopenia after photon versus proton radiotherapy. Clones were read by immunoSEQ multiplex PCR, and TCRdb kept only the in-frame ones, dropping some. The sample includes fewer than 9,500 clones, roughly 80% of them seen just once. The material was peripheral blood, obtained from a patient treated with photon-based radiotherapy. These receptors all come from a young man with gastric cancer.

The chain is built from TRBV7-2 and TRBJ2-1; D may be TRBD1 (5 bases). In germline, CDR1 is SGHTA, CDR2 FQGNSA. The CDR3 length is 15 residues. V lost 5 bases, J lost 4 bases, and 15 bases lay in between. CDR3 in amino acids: CASSHKGPEYNEQFF. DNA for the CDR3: TGTGCCAGCAGCCACAAGGGGCCCGAATACAATGAGCAGTTCTTC.

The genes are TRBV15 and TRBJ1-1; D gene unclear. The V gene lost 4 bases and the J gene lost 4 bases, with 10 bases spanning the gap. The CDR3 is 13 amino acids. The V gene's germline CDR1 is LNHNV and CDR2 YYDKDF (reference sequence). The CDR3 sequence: CATSIPESTEAFF. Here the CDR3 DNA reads TGTGCCACCAGCATCCCTGAATCCACTGAAGCTTTCTTT.

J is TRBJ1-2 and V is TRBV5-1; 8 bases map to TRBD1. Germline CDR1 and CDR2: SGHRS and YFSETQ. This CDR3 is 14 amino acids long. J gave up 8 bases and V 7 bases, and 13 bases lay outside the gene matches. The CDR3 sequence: CASGQGVTDGGYTF. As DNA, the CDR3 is TGCGCCAGCGGACAGGGAGTCACCGACGGGGGCTACACCTTC.

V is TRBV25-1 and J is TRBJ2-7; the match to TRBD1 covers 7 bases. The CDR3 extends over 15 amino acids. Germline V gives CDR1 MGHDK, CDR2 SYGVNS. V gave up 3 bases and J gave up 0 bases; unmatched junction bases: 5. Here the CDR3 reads CASSEGNRGSYEQYF. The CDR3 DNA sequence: TGTGCCAGCAGTGAGGGGAACAGGGGCTCCTACGAGCAGTACTTC.

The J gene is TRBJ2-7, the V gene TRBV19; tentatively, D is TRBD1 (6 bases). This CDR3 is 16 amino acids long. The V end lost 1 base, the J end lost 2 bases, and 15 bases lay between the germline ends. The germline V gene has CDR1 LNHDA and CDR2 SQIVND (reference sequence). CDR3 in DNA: TGTGCCAGTAGTATAGGCTTTACAGGGCCGACCTACGAGCAGTACTTC. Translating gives CASSIGFTGPTYEQYF.

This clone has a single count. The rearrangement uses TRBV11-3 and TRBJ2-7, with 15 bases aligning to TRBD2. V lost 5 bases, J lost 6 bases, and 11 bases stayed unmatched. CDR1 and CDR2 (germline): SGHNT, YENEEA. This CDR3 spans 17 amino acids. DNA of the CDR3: TGTGCCAGCAGCCCCAACCCGGGACTAGCGGGGGGTTCCGAGCAGTACTTC. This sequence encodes CASSPNPGLAGGSEQYF.

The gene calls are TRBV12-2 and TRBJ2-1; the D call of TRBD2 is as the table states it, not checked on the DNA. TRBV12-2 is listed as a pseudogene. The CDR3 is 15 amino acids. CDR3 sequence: CASRLSTSAYNEQFF. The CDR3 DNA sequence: TGTGCAAGTCGCTTAAGCACTAGCGCCTACAATGAGCAGTTCTTC.

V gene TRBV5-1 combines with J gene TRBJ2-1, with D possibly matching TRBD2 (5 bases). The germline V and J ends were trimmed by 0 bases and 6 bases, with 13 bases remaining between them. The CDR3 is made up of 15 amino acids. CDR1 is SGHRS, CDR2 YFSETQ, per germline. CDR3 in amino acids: CASSLVAGEGNEQFF. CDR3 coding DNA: TGCGCCAGCAGCTTGGTGGCAGGAGAGGGCAATGAGCAGTTCTTC.

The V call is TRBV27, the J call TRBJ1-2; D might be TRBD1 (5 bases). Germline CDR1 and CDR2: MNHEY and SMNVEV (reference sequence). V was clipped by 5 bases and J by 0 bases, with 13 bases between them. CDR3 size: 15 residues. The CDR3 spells CASSPQGGSNYGYTF. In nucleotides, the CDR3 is TGTGCCAGCAGTCCCCAGGGCGGATCTAACTATGGCTACACCTTC.

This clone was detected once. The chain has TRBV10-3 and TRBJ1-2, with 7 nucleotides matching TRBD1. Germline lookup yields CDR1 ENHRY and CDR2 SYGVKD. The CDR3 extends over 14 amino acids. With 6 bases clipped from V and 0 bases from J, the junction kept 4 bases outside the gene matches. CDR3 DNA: TGTGCCATCAGAGTACAGGGGTCTAACTATGGCTACACCTTC. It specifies CAIRVQGSNYGYTF.

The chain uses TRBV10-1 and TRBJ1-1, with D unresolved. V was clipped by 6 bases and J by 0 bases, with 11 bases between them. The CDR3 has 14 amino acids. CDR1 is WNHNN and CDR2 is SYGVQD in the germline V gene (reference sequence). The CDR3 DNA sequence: TGCGCCAGCAGCGTTGGTCAGCTGAACACTGAAGCTTTCTTT. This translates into CASSVGQLNTEAFF.

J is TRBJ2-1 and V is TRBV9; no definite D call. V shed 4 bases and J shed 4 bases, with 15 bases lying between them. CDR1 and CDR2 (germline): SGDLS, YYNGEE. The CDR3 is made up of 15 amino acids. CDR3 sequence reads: CASSIAATTYNEQFF. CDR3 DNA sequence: TGTGCCAGCAGCATTGCCGCGACAACTTACAATGAGCAGTTCTTC.

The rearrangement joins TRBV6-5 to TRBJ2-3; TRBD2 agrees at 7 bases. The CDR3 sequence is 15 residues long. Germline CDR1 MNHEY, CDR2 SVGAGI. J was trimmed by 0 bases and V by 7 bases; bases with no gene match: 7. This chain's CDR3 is CASKRGALSTDTQYF. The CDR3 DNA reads TGTGCCAGCAAGCGGGGCGCCTTAAGCACAGATACGCAGTATTTT.

CDR3 sequence (DNA): TGCGCCAGCAGCCTCCGACAGGATTTTAACTATGGCTACACCTTC. Protein: CASSLRQDFNYGYTF. The genes are TRBV4-3 and TRBJ1-2; D might be TRBD1 (6 bases). This CDR3 is 15 amino acids long. V lost 4 bases to trimming and J lost 1 base, with 13 bases between them. Per the germline V gene, CDR1 is LGHNA and CDR2 is YSLEER.

CDR3 sequence (DNA): TGTGCCAGTAGTACGAACCAGAAAAACATTCAGTACTTC. It translates to CASSTNQKNIQYF. The chain links TRBV19 to TRBJ2-4; D gene unclear. The CDR3 loop spans 13 amino acids. The germline V and J ends were trimmed by 4 bases and 4 bases, with 8 bases remaining between them. The germline gives CDR1 LNHDA, CDR2 SQIVND (reference sequence).

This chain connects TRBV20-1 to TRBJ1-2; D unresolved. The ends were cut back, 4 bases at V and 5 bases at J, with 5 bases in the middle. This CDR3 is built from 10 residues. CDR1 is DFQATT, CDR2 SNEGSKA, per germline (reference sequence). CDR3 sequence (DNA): TGCAGTGCTATAACTTATGGCTACACCTTC. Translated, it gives CSAITYGYTF.

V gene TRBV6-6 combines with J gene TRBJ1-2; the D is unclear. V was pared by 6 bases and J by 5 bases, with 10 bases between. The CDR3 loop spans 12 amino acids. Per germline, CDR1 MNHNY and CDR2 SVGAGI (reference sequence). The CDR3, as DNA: TGTGCCAGCAGACTCCAGGAGTATGGCTACACCTTC. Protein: CASRLQEYGYTF.

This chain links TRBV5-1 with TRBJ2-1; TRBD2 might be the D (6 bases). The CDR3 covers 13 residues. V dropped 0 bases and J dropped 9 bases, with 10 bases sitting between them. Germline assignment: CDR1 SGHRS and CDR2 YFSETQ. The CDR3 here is CASSLELASEQFF. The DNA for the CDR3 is TGCGCCAGCAGCTTGGAACTAGCTTCTGAGCAGTTCTTC.

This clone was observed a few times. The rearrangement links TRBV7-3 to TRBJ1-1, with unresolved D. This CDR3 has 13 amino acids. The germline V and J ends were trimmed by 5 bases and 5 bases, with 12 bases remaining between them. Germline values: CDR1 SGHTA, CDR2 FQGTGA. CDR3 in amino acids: CASSVDRVTEAFF. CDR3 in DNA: TGTGCCAGCAGCGTAGACCGGGTGACTGAAGCTTTCTTT.

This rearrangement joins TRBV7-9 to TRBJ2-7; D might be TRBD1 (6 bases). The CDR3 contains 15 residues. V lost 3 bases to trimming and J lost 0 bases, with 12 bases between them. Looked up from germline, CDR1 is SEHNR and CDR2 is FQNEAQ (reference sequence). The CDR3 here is CASSFSADSSYEQYF. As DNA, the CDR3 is TGTGCCAGCAGCTTCAGCGCGGACAGCTCCTACGAGCAGTACTTC. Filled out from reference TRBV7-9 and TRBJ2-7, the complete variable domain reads DTGVSQNPRHKITKRGQNVTFRCDPISEHNRLYWYRQTLGQGPEFLTYFQNEAQLEKSRLLSDRFSAERPKGSFSTLEIQRTEQGDSAMYLCASSFSADSSYEQYFGPGTRLTVT.

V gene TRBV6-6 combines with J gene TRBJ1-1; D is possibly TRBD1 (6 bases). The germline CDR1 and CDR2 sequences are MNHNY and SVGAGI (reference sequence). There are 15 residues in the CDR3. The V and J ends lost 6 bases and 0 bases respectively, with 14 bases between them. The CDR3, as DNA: TGTGCCAGCAGGGGGAGGACAGCCATGAACACTGAAGCTTTCTTT. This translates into CASRGRTAMNTEAFF.

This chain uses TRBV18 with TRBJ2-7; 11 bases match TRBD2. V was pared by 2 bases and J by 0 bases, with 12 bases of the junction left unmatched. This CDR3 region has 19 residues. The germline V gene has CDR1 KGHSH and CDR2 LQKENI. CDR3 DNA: TGTGCCAGCTCACCATATGCGACTAGCGGGACAGACGGCTCCTACGAGCAGTACTTC. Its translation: CASSPYATSGTDGSYEQYF.

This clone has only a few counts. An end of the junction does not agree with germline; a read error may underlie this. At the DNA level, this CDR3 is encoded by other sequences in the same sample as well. The CDR3 is CASSQVADLSYEQYF. The CDR3 DNA reads as TGCGCCAGCAGCCAAGTAGCGGACTTGTCCTACGAGCAGTACTTC. This chain uses TRBV13 with TRBJ2-7; D may be TRBD2 (6 bases). Germline CDR1 PRHDT, CDR2 FYEKMQ (reference sequence). The CDR3 covers 15 residues.

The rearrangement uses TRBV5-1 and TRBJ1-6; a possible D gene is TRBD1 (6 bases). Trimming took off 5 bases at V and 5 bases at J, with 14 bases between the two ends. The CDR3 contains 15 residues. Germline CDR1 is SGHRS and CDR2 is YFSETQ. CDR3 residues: CASRRRGGHNSPLHF. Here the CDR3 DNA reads TGCGCCAGCAGACGACGAGGGGGTCATAATTCACCCCTCCACTTT.

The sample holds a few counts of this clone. The CDR3 loop reads CASTEDYSNQPQHF. The CDR3 DNA reads as TGTGCCAGCACAGAGGATTATAGCAATCAGCCCCAGCATTTT. This sequence joins TRBV2 and TRBJ1-5; D is ambiguous. Trimming shortened V by 7 bases and J by 0 bases, and 10 bases separated the two germline ends. The CDR3 covers 14 residues. Germline loops: CDR1 SNHLY, CDR2 FYNNEI.

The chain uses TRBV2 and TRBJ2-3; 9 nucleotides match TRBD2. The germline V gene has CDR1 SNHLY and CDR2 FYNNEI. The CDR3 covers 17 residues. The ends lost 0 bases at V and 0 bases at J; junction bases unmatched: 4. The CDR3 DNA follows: TGTGCCAGCAGTGAAGCGCGGCTAGCGGGGAGCACAGATACGCAGTATTTT. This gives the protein CASSEARLAGSTDTQYF.